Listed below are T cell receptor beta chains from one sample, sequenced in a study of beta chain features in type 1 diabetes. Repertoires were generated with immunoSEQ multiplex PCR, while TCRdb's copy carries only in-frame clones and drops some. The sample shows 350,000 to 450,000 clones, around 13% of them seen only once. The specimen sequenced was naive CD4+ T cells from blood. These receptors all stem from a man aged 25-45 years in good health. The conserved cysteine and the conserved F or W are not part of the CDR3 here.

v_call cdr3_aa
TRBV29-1 SVAPDGELF
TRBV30 AWSRVSGNTIY
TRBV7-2 ASSSDGGSPRTDTQY
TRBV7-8 ATRRGRGGTDTQY
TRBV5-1 ASSLSSENTEAF
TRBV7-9 ASSPGSGWAYNEQF
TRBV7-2 ASSLAWAPQYEQF
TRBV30 AWSRDRGNNQPQH
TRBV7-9 ASTAGGTQETQY
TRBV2 ASSERDSRQH
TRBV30 AWSSGQGSNYGYT
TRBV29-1 SVESPGAGVVNEQF
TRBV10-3 AISTPQRETDTQY
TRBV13 ASSLAQVNSPLH
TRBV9 ASSPLTGGSTEAF
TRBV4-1 ASSLTTRDSYTGELF
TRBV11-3 ASSPRSTRAIDEQF
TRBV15 ATSSSIRDTQY
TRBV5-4 ASSKDGVRSYT
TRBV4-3 ASSQVPRGQGTGELF
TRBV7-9 ASSLVTGTGETQY
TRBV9 ASSVSLGQAEETQY
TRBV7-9 ASSLGLSSYNEQF
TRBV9 ASSVDARPSYEQY
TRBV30 AWSRGTNYGYT
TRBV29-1 SVEQGANEQF
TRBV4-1 ASSQGGREYSPLH
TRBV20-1 SATDLMLAF
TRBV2 ASSEIKGLYEQY
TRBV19 ASSNADTQY
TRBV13 ASSGNRGVDNEQF